Below, one T cell receptor beta chain is given with its context. The antigen this receptor binds is unknown. A much larger clone differs from this one at a single base, so this may be a read error. This record belongs to a study of CD8+CD57+ T cells in acquired aplastic anemia (dated by TCRdb to the late 2010s). At the level of the whole study: Extracted DNA from sorted CD4+ and CD8+ cells averaged around 3.5 ug, ranging from roughly 0.2 to 30 ug. CD8+CD57+ expansion was defined as a frequency above the mean frequency observed in healthy subjects. Broad study findings and their caveats: Between patients and healthy controls, no significant difference in CD8+ Simpson's diversity was found (P=0.060). About 28 CD8+ CDR3 sequences were found in both patients and controls but appeared to be highly expressed in patients and within the immunodominant clones of the patients.

The patients picked for sequencing were ones in whom flow cytometry had shown an expansion of CD8+CD57+ cells. Severe acquired aplastic anemia was diagnosed in all patients according to International Study of Aplastic Anemia and Agranulocytosis and Camitta criteria. No therapy had been received by the patients at the time of blood sampling. In this study, sorted CD4+ and CD8+ T cells from the blood of healthy subjects and of severe aplastic anemia patients had their TCR repertoires deep-sequenced. Patients were enrolled in the USA under clinicaltrials.gov protocols 00001620, 01623167, 00001397, 00071045, 00081523 and 00961064. Ficoll-Paque density gradient centrifugation was used to isolate peripheral blood mononuclear cells. Before DNA extraction, CD4+ and CD8+ T cells were sorted by FACS or by magnetic beads. The CDR3 spans 12 residues, from the cysteine through the phenylalanine. Just CDR3 DNA is preserved here, 36 bases in frame from base 1. CDR1 SGHTA and CDR2 FQGTGA are derived from the germline V gene.

Profiling of TCR beta VDJ combinations and CDR3 sequences used genomic DNA as the template. An Illumina HiSeq 2000 was the platform used for TCR repertoire sequencing. Turning to the authors' computational methods: TRBV/TRBJ rearrangement plots, CDR3 size and DJ length profiles, and Simpson's diversity index were used to assess repertoires. The most abundant DNA sequence in the deep sequencing data was defined as the immunodominant clone. CDR3 amino acid sequences were checked for sharing across subjects and were also compared against the VDJdb database and published repertoires. Starting from the raw public reads, TCRdb applied fastp trimming at Q25, assembled clones with MiXCR and retained in-frame beta chains. Every CDR3 protein is listed once, alongside the most common genes and DNA of its rows. For this entry, the V and J calls and clone size follow TCRdb and not the study's own pipeline. The sample has 400,000 to 600,000 distinct CDR3 sequences on record, 25% to 40% of them singletons. In total, the top ten clones hold approximately 0.82% of the sample.

This receptor was taken from a human donor with aplastic anemia. The sequence links TRBV7-3 to TRBJ2-3, with 9 central nucleotides matching TRBD2. Material: sorted CD4+, CD8+, or CD8+CD57+ T cells (not recorded which) from PBMCs. The CDR3 region reads CACSSAGGGQYF. The sequenced DNA is TGTGCCTGCAGCTCCGCGGGAGGGGGGCAGTATTTT.